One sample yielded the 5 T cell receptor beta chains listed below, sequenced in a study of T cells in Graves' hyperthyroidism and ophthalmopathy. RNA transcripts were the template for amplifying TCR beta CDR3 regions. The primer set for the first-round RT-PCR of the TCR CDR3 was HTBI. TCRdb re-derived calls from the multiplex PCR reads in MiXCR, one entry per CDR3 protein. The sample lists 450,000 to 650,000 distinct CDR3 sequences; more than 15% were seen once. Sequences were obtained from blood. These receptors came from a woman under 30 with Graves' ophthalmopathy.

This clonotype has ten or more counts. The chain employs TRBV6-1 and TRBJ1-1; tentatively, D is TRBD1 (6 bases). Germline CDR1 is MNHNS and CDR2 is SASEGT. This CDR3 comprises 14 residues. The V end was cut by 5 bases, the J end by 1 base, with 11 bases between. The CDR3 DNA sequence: TGTGCCAGCAGTACCGGACAGACGAACACTGAAGCTTTCTTT. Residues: CASSTGQTNTEAFF.

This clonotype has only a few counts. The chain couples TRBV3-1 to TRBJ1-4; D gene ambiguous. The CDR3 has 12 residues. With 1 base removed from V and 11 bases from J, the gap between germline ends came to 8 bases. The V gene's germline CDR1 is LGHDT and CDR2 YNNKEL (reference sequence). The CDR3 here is CASSQAGSKLFF. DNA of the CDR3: TGTGCCAGCAGCCAAGCGGGAAGTAAACTGTTTTTT.

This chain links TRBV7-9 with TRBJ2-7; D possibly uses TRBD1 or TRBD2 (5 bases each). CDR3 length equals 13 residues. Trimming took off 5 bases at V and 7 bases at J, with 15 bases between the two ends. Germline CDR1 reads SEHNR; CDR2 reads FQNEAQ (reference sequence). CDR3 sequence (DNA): TGTGCCAGCAGCCCGGGACGTTTCAGTGAGCAGTACTTC. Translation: CASSPGRFSEQYF.

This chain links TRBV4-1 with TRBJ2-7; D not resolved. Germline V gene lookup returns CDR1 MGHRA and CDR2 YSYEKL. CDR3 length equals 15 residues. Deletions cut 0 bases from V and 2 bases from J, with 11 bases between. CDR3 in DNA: TGCGCCAGCAGCCAAGACGACTTGTTAGCCTACGAGCAGTACTTC. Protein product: CASSQDDLLAYEQYF.

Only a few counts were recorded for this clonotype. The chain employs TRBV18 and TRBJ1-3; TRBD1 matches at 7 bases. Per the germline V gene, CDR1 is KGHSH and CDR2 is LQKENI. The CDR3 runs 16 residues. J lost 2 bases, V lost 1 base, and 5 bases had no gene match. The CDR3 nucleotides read TGTGCCAGCTCACCACTCGTCCAGGGGGCTGGAAACACCATATATTTT. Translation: CASSPLVQGAGNTIYF.